The 32 T cell receptor beta chains in this list originate from one sample, sequenced in a study of control samples from healthy donors and cancer patients. Using immunoSEQ multiplex PCR, the repertoire was profiled, and TCRdb retains in-frame clones only, with some absent. This sample's clone table lists 150,000 to 200,000 clones. The sequenced sample consisted of blood. These receptors were collected from a woman aged 25-40 years in good health.

The V call is TRBV2, the J call TRBJ1-2, with 9 bases fitting TRBD1. The CDR3 length is 14 residues. Unmatched junction bases numbered 4, after V lost 4 bases and J lost 4 bases. The germline V gene encodes CDR1 SNHLY and CDR2 FYNNEI. For the CDR3, the DNA is TGTGCCAGCAGTGTACAGGGGGCAGGCTATGGCTACACCTTC. This sequence encodes CASSVQGAGYGYTF.

The J gene is TRBJ1-2, the V gene TRBV7-3; D gene uncertain. The V gene's germline CDR1 is SGHTA and CDR2 FQGTGA. V gave up 2 bases and J gave up 6 bases, with 13 bases separating them. The CDR3 length is 14 residues. Here the CDR3 DNA reads TGTGCCAGCAGCTTAGGCAGGAGTTTTGATGGCTACACCTTC. Its translation is CASSLGRSFDGYTF. Combining the CDR3 with reference TRBV7-3 and TRBJ1-2 gives the whole variable domain GAGVSQTPSNKVTEKGKYVELRCDPISGHTALYWYRQSLGQGPEFLIYFQGTGAADDSGLPNDRFFAVRPEGSVSTLKIQRTERGDSAVYLCASSLGRSFDGYTFGSGTRLTVV.

V is TRBV27 and J is TRBJ1-2, with a possible D match to TRBD1 (6 bases). Germline V CDR1 and CDR2: MNHEY, SMNVEV (reference sequence). The CDR3 is made up of 17 amino acids. V lost 5 bases to trimming and J lost 4 bases, with 23 bases between them. The CDR3, as DNA: TGTGCCAGCAGTCGTACCCCTTTCTCGCAGGGGAGCTATGGCTACACCTTC. Translating it yields CASSRTPFSQGSYGYTF.

The CDR3: CASSQGSGWVNTEAFF. DNA of the CDR3: TGTGCCAGCAGCCAAGGATCAGGGTGGGTGAACACTGAAGCTTTCTTT. The chain recombines TRBV3-1 (or the pseudogene TRBV3-2) with TRBJ1-1, with D tentatively TRBD1 (5 bases). The V end lost 1 base, the J end lost 0 bases, and 12 bases lay between the germline ends. CDR1 LGHDT and CDR2 YNNKEL come from the germline V gene (reference sequence). This CDR3 spans 16 amino acids.

The rearrangement uses TRBV6-5 and TRBJ1-6, with D tentatively TRBD1 (6 bases). The CDR3 has 14 amino acids. Germline CDR1 is MNHEY and CDR2 is SVGAGI. Trimming took 10 bases from V and 3 from J, leaving 13 bases between them. The CDR3 here is CATIRTDYNSPLHF. CDR3 coding DNA: TGTGCCACTATCCGGACAGACTATAATTCACCCCTCCACTTT.

The chain combines TRBV5-6 with TRBJ2-3, with 10 positions matching TRBD2. The junction had 7 bases not matched to a gene; V was cut back by 2 bases and J by 4 bases. The V gene's germline CDR1 is SGHDT and CDR2 YYEEEE. This CDR3 has 16 amino acids. The CDR3 protein is CASSFRPSGGADTQYF. The CDR3, as DNA: TGTGCCAGCAGCTTCAGACCCAGCGGGGGGGCAGATACGCAGTATTTT.

The genes are TRBV4-3 and TRBJ2-5, with 7 positions matching TRBD2. Trimming took 6 bases from V and 2 from J; bases not matched to a gene: 3. CDR1 and CDR2 from the germline V gene are LGHNA and YSLEER. The CDR3 loop spans 13 amino acids. The CDR3 spells CASSWTRQETQYF. CDR3 DNA: TGCGCCAGCAGTTGGACTAGGCAAGAGACCCAGTACTTC.

The chain recombines TRBV4-1 with TRBJ1-3; D gene uncertain. CDR3 length: 13 residues. V was shortened by 4 bases and J by 0 bases, with 4 bases between the two germline ends. Germline V gene sequence: CDR1 MGHRA, CDR2 YSYEKL. CDR3 region: CASSLSSGNTIYF. The DNA for the CDR3 is TGCGCCAGCAGCCTGAGCTCTGGAAACACCATATATTTT.

The chain is built from TRBV4-1 and TRBJ2-1, with D unclear. Germline V gene lookup returns CDR1 MGHRA and CDR2 YSYEKL. The V end lost 2 bases, the J end lost 7 bases, and 12 bases lay between the germline ends. The CDR3 length is 14 residues. CDR3 DNA: TGCGCCAGCAGCCAATTGATTTCCTCAAATGAGCAGTTCTTC. Translating gives CASSQLISSNEQFF.

CDR3 sequence (DNA): TGCAGCGTAAGTCCCAGCTCCTACGAGCAGTACTTC. Amino acid sequence: CSVSPSSYEQYF. This chain connects TRBV29-1 to TRBJ2-7; no firm D call. This CDR3 comprises 12 residues. V shed 6 bases and J shed 0 bases, with 9 bases lying between them. Germline lookup yields CDR1 SQVTM and CDR2 ANQGSEA.

This rearrangement joins TRBV6-2 or TRBV6-3 to TRBJ1-3; D gene ambiguous. In germline, CDR1 is MNHEY, CDR2 SVGEGT. Trimming took 4 bases from V and 2 from J, leaving 3 bases between them. CDR3 size: 12 residues. The CDR3: CASSFTGNTIYF. CDR3 nucleotide sequence: TGTGCCAGCAGTTTTACTGGAAACACCATATATTTT.

CDR3 sequence (DNA): TGTGCCAGTAGCTTGGGGACAGGGGGCAATGAGCAGTTCTTC. It encodes CASSLGTGGNEQFF. The rearrangement uses TRBV19 and TRBJ2-1; 11 bases align to TRBD1. The CDR3 runs 14 residues. Germline-derived CDR1 and CDR2 are LNHDA and SQIVND (reference sequence). V dropped 6 bases and J dropped 6; count of bases not matched to a gene: 4.

The V gene is TRBV6-1, the J gene TRBJ2-2; TRBD2 matches 11 bases. This CDR3 has 17 residues. CDR1 is MNHNS and CDR2 is SASEGT in the germline V gene. Trimming took 3 bases from V and 5 from J; bases not matched to a gene: 8. The CDR3 bases are TGTGCCAGCAGTGACCGCGGGACTAGCGGATGGACCGGGGAGCTGTTTTTT. Translated, it gives CASSDRGTSGWTGELFF.

Turning to this clone: The same CDR3 is also encoded by other DNA sequences in this sample. The J gene is TRBJ1-2, the V gene TRBV6-5; 8 nucleotides match TRBD1. This CDR3 spans 13 amino acids. Germline trimming cut 6 bases from V and 4 bases from J; bases unmatched to any gene: 4. Germline V CDR1 and CDR2: MNHEY, SVGAGI. The CDR3: CASSPTGGYGYTF. CDR3 DNA sequence: TGTGCCAGCAGCCCCACAGGGGGCTATGGCTACACCTTC.

This rearrangement joins TRBV6-2 or TRBV6-3 to TRBJ2-4; a possible D gene is TRBD1 (6 bases). Per the germline V gene, CDR1 is MNHEY and CDR2 is SVGEGT. The V and J ends lost 2 bases and 13 bases respectively, with 27 bases between them. The CDR3 consists of 17 residues. The CDR3 region is CASSYDPRGGKSPRQYF. The CDR3 bases are TGTGCCAGCAGTTACGATCCAAGAGGGGGTAAGTCCCCTCGGCAGTACTTC.

The chain joins TRBV5-1 to TRBJ1-6; D perhaps matches TRBD1 (6 bases). From germline, CDR1 is SGHRS and CDR2 YFSETQ. Trimming stripped 2 bases from V and 6 bases from J, with 12 bases between. There are 15 residues in the CDR3. CDR3 sequence: CASSFAGATNSPLHF. In nucleotides, the CDR3 is TGCGCCAGCAGCTTCGCAGGGGCGACTAATTCACCCCTCCACTTT.

DNA of the CDR3: TGTGCCAGCAGTGAATCCTCGGGGACGCAGTATTTT. Translating it yields CASSESSGTQYF. The rearrangement joins TRBV2 to TRBJ2-3; possibly TRBD2 for D (5 bases). Germline-derived CDR1 and CDR2 are SNHLY and FYNNEI. This CDR3 region has 12 residues. The V and J ends lost 2 bases and 9 bases respectively, with 9 bases between them.

This chain links TRBV29-1 with TRBJ2-7; possible D gene TRBD2, 6 bases. The V gene lost 7 bases and the J gene lost 2 bases, with 15 bases spanning the gap. Germline CDR1 is SQVTM and CDR2 is ANQGSEA. CDR3 size: 13 residues. CDR3 protein: CSASGVPAYEQYF. The CDR3, as DNA: TGCAGCGCGTCGGGGGTACCTGCCTACGAGCAGTACTTC.

V and J are TRBV9 and TRBJ1-1, with TRBD1 matching over 8 bases. The CDR3 totals 14 residues. The ends lost 2 bases at V and 1 base at J; junction bases unmatched: 1. Germline CDR1 reads SGDLS; CDR2 reads YYNGEE. The CDR3 coding sequence is TGTGCCAGCAGCGTGACAGGGGCGAACACTGAAGCTTTCTTT. This sequence encodes CASSVTGANTEAFF. The full variable domain, completed using reference TRBV9 and TRBJ1-1, is DSGVTQTPKHLITATGQRVTLRCSPRSGDLSVYWYQQSLDQGLQFLIQYYNGEERAKGNILERFSAQQFPDLHSELNLSSLELGDSALYFCASSVTGANTEAFFGQGTRLTVV.

The chain recombines TRBV4-3 with TRBJ2-1; possible D gene TRBD2, 5 bases. The CDR3 contains 16 residues. Germline CDR1 is LGHNA and CDR2 is YSLEER. Trimming stripped 0 bases from V and 6 bases from J, with 15 bases between. This CDR3 reads CASSQEWRREINEQFF. The CDR3 DNA sequence: TGCGCCAGCAGCCAAGAATGGAGGAGAGAGATCAATGAGCAGTTCTTC.

The rearrangement joins TRBV7-4 to TRBJ2-1; 8 bases fit TRBD2. The CDR3 runs 15 residues. Germline V gene sequence: CDR1 SGHVT, CDR2 SQSDAQ. With 4 bases clipped from V and 4 bases from J, the junction kept 6 bases outside the gene matches. The CDR3 DNA follows: TGTGCCAGCAGCTCTGCGGAGCGGGGGTACAATGAGCAGTTCTTC. This codes for CASSSAERGYNEQFF.

This sequence joins TRBV6-5 and TRBJ1-5; D is perhaps TRBD1 (5 bases). This CDR3 is built from 15 residues. Trimming took off 6 bases at V and 0 bases at J, with 12 bases between the two ends. The germline V gene has CDR1 MNHEY and CDR2 SVGAGI. CDR3 sequence reads: CASRDDRYSNQPQHF. For the CDR3, the DNA is TGTGCCAGCAGGGATGACAGATATAGCAATCAGCCCCAGCATTTT.

In DNA, the CDR3 is TGTGCCAGCAGGGACCAATACAATGAGCAGTTCTTC. Its translation is CASRDQYNEQFF. V usage is TRBV12-3 or TRBV12-4 and J usage is TRBJ2-1; no firm D call. The length of the CDR3 is 12 residues. V dropped 6 bases and J dropped 4 bases, with 7 bases sitting between them.

V and J are TRBV12-3 or TRBV12-4 and TRBJ1-4; 10 bases match TRBD1. CDR3 size: 13 residues. V was pared by 4 bases and J by 14 bases, with 7 bases of the junction left unmatched. The CDR3 DNA reads as TGTGCCAGCAGTTCTATCGGGGACAGGGGTCTGTTTTTT. This encodes CASSSIGDRGLFF.

The chain couples TRBV7-8 to TRBJ1-5; D possibly corresponds to TRBD1 (6 bases). Germline CDR1 reads SGHVS; CDR2 reads FQNEAQ. The CDR3 loop spans 16 amino acids. The V end was cut by 3 bases, the J end by 1 base, with 13 bases between. Written as DNA, the CDR3 is TGTGCCAGCAGCTTCCGAGACAGGACGAGCAATCAGCCCCAGCATTTT. The encoded protein is CASSFRDRTSNQPQHF.

V gene TRBV19 combines with J gene TRBJ2-6; no firm D call. This CDR3 contains 14 residues. V shed 9 bases and J shed 2 bases, with 11 bases lying between them. CDR1 is LNHDA and CDR2 is SQIVND in the germline V gene (reference sequence). The CDR3 spells CASTDAAGANVLTF. CDR3 DNA sequence: TGTGCCAGCACCGACGCCGCTGGGGCCAACGTCCTGACTTTC. The whole variable domain, remainder taken from reference TRBV19 and TRBJ2-6, is DGGITQSPKYLFRKEGQNVTLSCEQNLNHDAMYWYRQDPGQGLRLIYYSQIVNDFQKGDIAEGYSVSREKKESFPLTVTSAQKNPTAFYLCASTDAAGANVLTFGAGSRLTVL.

The V call is TRBV15, the J call TRBJ2-5; a possible D gene is TRBD1 (5 bases). The V and J ends lost 0 bases and 2 bases respectively, with 10 bases between them. Germline V CDR1 and CDR2: LNHNV, YYDKDF (reference sequence). This CDR3 contains 15 residues. CDR3 protein: CATSREGRVQETQYF. As DNA, the CDR3 is TGTGCCACCAGCAGAGAGGGCAGGGTTCAAGAGACCCAGTACTTC.

The genes are TRBV15 and TRBJ1-5; the match to TRBD1 covers 9 bases. J gave up 6 bases and V 5 bases, and 2 bases lay outside the gene matches. In germline, CDR1 is LNHNV, CDR2 YYDKDF (reference sequence). The CDR3 covers 13 residues. The CDR3 bases are TGTGCCACCAGCCGGGACAGGGTTCAGCCCCAGCATTTT. Amino acid sequence: CATSRDRVQPQHF.

The rearrangement links TRBV2 to TRBJ2-1; TRBD2 matches at 10 bases. After removal of 7 bases from V and 5 bases from J, the junction contained 8 bases not matched to a gene. Per the germline V gene, CDR1 is SNHLY and CDR2 is FYNNEI. CDR3 length: 15 residues. Written as DNA, the CDR3 is TGTGCCAGCATACTCCTAGCGGGGGCAGACAATGAGCAGTTCTTC. This encodes CASILLAGADNEQFF.

The CDR3 here is CASSWSTDTQYF. The CDR3 DNA is TGTGCCAGCAGTTGGAGCACAGATACGCAGTATTTT. V gene TRBV28 combines with J gene TRBJ2-3, with D hard to call. CDR3 length equals 12 residues. Germline V gene lookup returns CDR1 MDHEN and CDR2 SYDVKM. V lost 4 bases, J lost 0 bases, and 2 bases lay in between.

The chain combines TRBV6-2 or TRBV6-3 with TRBJ1-5; D uncertain. Trimming cost V 6 bases and J 4 bases, with 19 bases left between them. CDR1 is MNHEY, CDR2 SVGEGT, per germline. The length of the CDR3 is 16 residues. CDR3 residues: CASSRPRRFGNQPQHF. The CDR3 DNA reads as TGTGCCAGCAGCCGCCCCCGCAGGTTTGGAAATCAGCCCCAGCATTTT.

This rearrangement joins TRBV4-1 to TRBJ2-1; 7 bases match TRBD1. The CDR3 is 17 amino acids. Germline-derived CDR1 and CDR2 are MGHRA and YSYEKL. With V trimmed by 2 bases and J by 4 bases, 11 bases remained unmatched. The CDR3 bases are TGCGCCAGCAGCCAACCACAGGGGTATGGGGCGTACAATGAGCAGTTCTTC. Protein product: CASSQPQGYGAYNEQFF.